One and the same sample provided the 22 T cell receptor beta chains below, sequenced in a study of type 1 regulatory T cells. MiXCR was run by TCRdb on the reads, yielding one entry per CDR3 protein. Altogether tens of thousands of distinct CDR3 sequences are present, less than 15% being singletons, with the ten largest covering around 8%. No antigen has been identified for these receptors. Sequencing used cultured non-Tr1 T cells, either the whole culture or a sorted T cell fraction (not recorded which). These receptors all come from a human donor in good health.

A few counts support this clonotype. A clone one base away is much larger, so this may be a read error. The rearrangement joins TRBV4-3 to TRBJ2-3; D gene ambiguous. Germline CDR1 reads LGHNA; CDR2 reads YSLEER. CDR3 length equals 14 residues. CDR3 protein: CASSFTGATDTRYF. The CDR3 DNA sequence: TGCGCCAGCAGCTTTACTGGTGCCACGGATACGCGGTATTTT.

The chain employs TRBV6-2 or TRBV6-3 and TRBJ1-5; D not resolved. V gave up 2 bases and J gave up 7 bases, with 6 bases separating them. Germline CDR1 MNHEY, CDR2 SVGEGT. CDR3 size: 12 residues. CDR3 protein: CASSYRSQPQHF. The CDR3 coding sequence is TGTGCCAGCAGTTACAGGTCGCAGCCCCAGCATTTT.

This chain links TRBV10-2 with TRBJ2-7; 7 nucleotides agree with TRBD1. Per the germline V gene, CDR1 is WSHSY and CDR2 is SAAADI. CDR3 size: 11 residues. V was clipped by 8 bases and J by 7 bases; unmatched bases: 5. CDR3 sequence: CASSPGGEQYF. The CDR3 DNA reads as TGCGCCAGCTCCCCAGGGGGAGAGCAGTACTTC.

This clonotype turned up a few times. The chain combines TRBV5-1 with TRBJ1-1; D might be TRBD1 (6 bases). This CDR3 spans 16 amino acids. The V end lost 0 bases, the J end lost 3 bases, and 15 bases lay between the germline ends. Germline V CDR1 and CDR2: SGHRS, YFSETQ. CDR3 residues: CASSLEAGVLYTEAFF. The CDR3 nucleotides read TGCGCCAGCAGCTTGGAGGCAGGGGTTTTATACACTGAAGCTTTCTTT.

For this clonotype: A much larger clone is a single base away; this may be a read error. Because the CDR3 is missing its conserved closing phenylalanine or tryptophan, this is likely a read error. The rearrangement uses TRBV7-2 and TRBJ2-7; 8 bases agree with TRBD2. The CDR3 length is 14 residues. V gave up 2 bases and J gave up 4 bases; unmatched junction bases: 4. Germline loops: CDR1 SGHTA, CDR2 FQGNSA. DNA of the CDR3: TGTGCCAGCAGCTTAAGGGGGACTAGTTACGAGCAGTACCTC. Encoded protein: CASSLRGTSYEQYL.

This clonotype came up a few times. The chain links TRBV6-8 to TRBJ2-2, with D perhaps matching TRBD1 (5 bases). V lost 6 bases and J lost 0, with 8 bases in between. Per the germline V gene, CDR1 is MNHGY and CDR2 is SAAAGT. The CDR3 loop spans 14 amino acids. For the CDR3, the DNA is TGTGCCAGCAGGCAGGGTACGAACACCGGGGAGCTGTTTTTT. Its translation: CASRQGTNTGELFF.

The sample holds many counts of this clonotype. The V call is TRBV15, the J call TRBJ2-5, with TRBD1 as a possible D gene (6 bases). This CDR3 spans 14 amino acids. Trimming cost V 1 base and J 2 bases, with 8 bases left between them. The germline CDR1 and CDR2 sequences are LNHNV and YYDKDF (reference sequence). The CDR3 nucleotides read TGTGCCACCAGCAGAGGTCAGGGGCAAGAGACCCAGTACTTC. It codes for CATSRGQGQETQYF.

This clonotype was seen ten or more times. The rearrangement links TRBV7-6 to TRBJ1-2; maybe TRBD1 (5 bases). CDR1 and CDR2 from the germline V gene are SGHVS and FNYEAQ. V was shortened by 1 base and J by 7 bases, with 10 bases between the two germline ends. The CDR3 spans 13 residues. In DNA, the CDR3 is TGTGCCAGCAGCTTAGGGTCAGGGCTTGGCTACACCTTC. It translates to CASSLGSGLGYTF.

V usage is TRBV19 and J usage is TRBJ1-1; D might be TRBD1 (5 bases). CDR1 LNHDA and CDR2 SQIVND come from the germline V gene (reference sequence). CDR3 length: 14 residues. The V end lost 10 bases, the J end lost 4 bases, and 19 bases lay between the germline ends. CDR3 bases: TGTGCCACTGCGACCCGGGGCGGGGGCACTGAAGCTTTCTTT. It is translated as CATATRGGGTEAFF.

There are a few counts of this clonotype. CDR3 amino acids: CASSPSRRYNEQFF. The CDR3 nucleotides are TGTGCCAGCAGCCCTAGCAGGCGGTACAATGAGCAGTTCTTC. V and J are TRBV3-1 and TRBJ2-1; possibly TRBD2 for D (5 bases). The CDR3 covers 14 residues. Germline assignment: CDR1 LGHDT and CDR2 YNNKEL (reference sequence). V shed 4 bases and J shed 4 bases, with 11 bases lying between them.

This clonotype was observed many times. The chain uses TRBV20-1 and TRBJ1-1, with D perhaps matching TRBD1 (5 bases). The CDR3 contains 15 residues. Trimming stripped 0 bases from V and 5 bases from J, with 16 bases between. Germline V gives CDR1 DFQATT, CDR2 SNEGSKA (reference sequence). This CDR3 is CSARDLGTRATEAFF. CDR3 nucleotides: TGCAGTGCTAGAGATTTAGGGACCAGGGCGACTGAAGCTTTCTTT.

At least ten counts were recorded for this clonotype. The chain uses TRBV5-1 and TRBJ2-3; D is unclear. CDR1 SGHRS and CDR2 YFSETQ come from the germline V gene. CDR3 length: 14 amino acids. V lost 1 base to trimming and J lost 5 bases, with 11 bases between them. The CDR3 region is CASSLWSVEDTQYF. CDR3 DNA sequence: TGCGCCAGCAGCTTGTGGAGCGTAGAAGATACGCAGTATTTT.

This clonotype was recorded many times. The chain recombines TRBV7-2 with TRBJ2-2; the D is unclear. Per germline, CDR1 SGHTA and CDR2 FQGNSA. Trimming left V 6 bases short and J 8 bases short, with 13 bases between. The CDR3 has 13 residues. The CDR3 nucleotides read TGTGCCAGCAGTTCCCGAGTTGCTGGGGAGCTGTTTTTT. This gives the protein CASSSRVAGELFF.

This clonotype appeared many times. This chain joins TRBV7-9 and TRBJ2-3, with TRBD2 identical over 7 bases. Germline V CDR1 and CDR2: SEHNR, FQNEAQ (reference sequence). The CDR3 extends over 14 amino acids. V was pared by 6 bases and J by 4 bases, with 7 bases of the junction left unmatched. CDR3: CASRQRDFSDTQYF. CDR3 sequence (DNA): TGTGCCAGCAGACAGCGGGACTTTTCAGATACGCAGTATTTT. The whole variable domain, remainder taken from reference TRBV7-9 and TRBJ2-3, is DTGVSQNPRHKITKRGQNVTFRCDPISEHNRLYWYRQTLGQGPEFLTYFQNEAQLEKSRLLSDRFSAERPKGSFSTLEIQRTEQGDSAMYLCASRQRDFSDTQYFGPGTRLTVL.

In its sample, this clonotype was seen many times. V gene TRBV28 combines with J gene TRBJ2-2; tentative D call: TRBD2 (6 bases). This CDR3 is built from 16 residues. V lost 6 bases and J 0 bases, leaving 14 bases between the germline ends. CDR1 is MDHEN, CDR2 SYDVKM, per germline. CDR3 nucleotides: TGTGCCAGCAGCCGAGAGCGGGTTACGAACACCGGGGAGCTGTTTTTT. The encoded protein is CASSRERVTNTGELFF.

In its sample, this clonotype was seen many times. The gene calls are TRBV30 and TRBJ1-4; 7 bases match TRBD1. The CDR3 has 11 amino acids. Germline loops: CDR1 GTSNPN, CDR2 SVGIG (reference sequence). The V segment lost 2 bases and the J segment 16 bases; nucleotides outside the gene matches: 7. The chain's CDR3 is CAWSLQGPPFF. CDR3 nucleotide sequence: TGTGCCTGGAGTTTACAGGGGCCCCCGTTTTTT.

The chain employs TRBV11-2 and TRBJ2-5; D unresolved. V was shortened by 1 base and J by 0 bases, with 9 bases between the two germline ends. Germline CDR1 SGHAT, CDR2 FQNNGV. The CDR3 consists of 15 residues. The CDR3 nucleotides are TGTGCCAGCAGCTTAGGAGGCGGAGACCAAGAGACCCAGTACTTC. Residues: CASSLGGGDQETQYF.

This clonotype appeared a few times. The chain couples TRBV20-1 to TRBJ2-5, with TRBD2 identical over 13 bases. V was clipped by 3 bases and J by 5 bases; unmatched bases: 9. Per germline, CDR1 DFQATT and CDR2 SNEGSKA (reference sequence). The CDR3 runs to 16 residues. The CDR3 DNA follows: TGCAGTGCTAGTCTCGGGACTAGCGGGAAACAGGAGACCCAGTACTTC. It codes for CSASLGTSGKQETQYF.

The chain uses TRBV20-1 and TRBJ2-7; TRBD2 aligns across 7 bases. The V gene's germline CDR1 is DFQATT and CDR2 SNEGSKA (reference sequence). J gave up 0 bases and V 3 bases, and 5 bases lay outside the gene matches. The CDR3 has 14 residues. CDR3 protein: CSASEREPSYEQYF. In DNA, the CDR3 is TGCAGTGCTAGCGAGCGGGAACCCTCCTACGAGCAGTACTTC.

The genes are TRBV24-1 and TRBJ2-2; D not certain. Between the trimmed V and J ends, which lost 4 bases and 7 bases, there was a span of 3 bases. The CDR3 has 11 amino acids. Germline assignment: CDR1 KGHDR and CDR2 SFDVKD. The CDR3 sequence: CATSENGELFF. Written as DNA, the CDR3 is TGTGCCACCAGTGAAAACGGGGAGCTGTTTTTT.

In this sample, this clonotype turned up a few times. This chain connects TRBV20-1 to TRBJ2-1; no reliable D call. The CDR3 totals 14 residues. CDR1 and CDR2 from the germline V gene are DFQATT and SNEGSKA (reference sequence). The V and J ends lost 5 bases and 5 bases respectively, with 16 bases between them. The CDR3 is CSAQPPRADNEQFF. CDR3 sequence (DNA): TGCAGTGCTCAGCCCCCTAGGGCTGACAATGAGCAGTTCTTC.

Worth noting for this clonotype: Possible read error: a much larger clone is one base away. The CDR3 reads CVISESGEQYF. The CDR3 region has the DNA TGTGTCATCAGTGAGTCGGGTGAGCAGTACTTC. The V call is TRBV10-3, the J call TRBJ2-7; D is undetermined. CDR3 size: 11 residues. Germline V gene data show CDR1 as ENHRY and CDR2 as SYGVKD.